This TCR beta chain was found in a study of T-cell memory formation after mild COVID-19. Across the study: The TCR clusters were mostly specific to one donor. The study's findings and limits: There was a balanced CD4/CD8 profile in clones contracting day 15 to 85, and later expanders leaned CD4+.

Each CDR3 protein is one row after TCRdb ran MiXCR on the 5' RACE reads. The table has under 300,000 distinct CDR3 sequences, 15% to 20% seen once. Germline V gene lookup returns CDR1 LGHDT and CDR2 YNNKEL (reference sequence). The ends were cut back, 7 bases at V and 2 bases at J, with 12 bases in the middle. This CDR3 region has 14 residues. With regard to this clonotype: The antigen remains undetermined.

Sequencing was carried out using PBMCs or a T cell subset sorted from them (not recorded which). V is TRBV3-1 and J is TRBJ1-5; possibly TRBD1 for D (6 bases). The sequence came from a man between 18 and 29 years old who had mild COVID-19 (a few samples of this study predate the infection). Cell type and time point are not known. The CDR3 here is CASNLGHRNQPQHF. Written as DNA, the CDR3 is TGTGCCAGCAACCTGGGACACCGCAATCAGCCCCAGCATTTT.